This T cell receptor (beta chain) was sequenced for a study of cytomegalovirus exposure and HLA in healthy donors. Study as a whole: Caucasian-associated ancestry cluster membership applied to approximately 84% of around 400 genotyped donors.

Use of 60 Vbeta and 13 Jbeta primers characterized the PCR. Data came from immunoSEQ multiplex PCR; TCRdb stores just in-frame clones and leaves some out. The sample includes roughly 150,000 clones, about four fifths of them seen just once. The CDR3 covers 13 residues. In germline, CDR1 is GTSNPN, CDR2 SVGIG (reference sequence). V lost 8 bases and J lost 8, with 18 bases in between. What was sequenced was PBMCs. This sequence originates from a man aged 25-45 years in good health and CMV-seropositive. The chain is built from TRBV30 and TRBJ1-4, with a tentative D call TRBD1 (5 bases). The CDR3 region is CAQTGTRGEKLFF. The CDR3 DNA is TGTGCCCAAACCGGGACCCGGGGGGAAAAACTGTTTTTT.